The 8 T cell receptor beta chains presented below share a single source sample, sequenced in a study of PD-1 blockade in classical Hodgkin lymphoma. Time point of the sample: cycle 4 day 1 (C4D1), after 6 weeks of nivolumab. Brentuximab vedotin exposure varied among the patients, all of whom had relapsed after autologous stem cell transplantation. Purification of CD4+ T cells from thawed PBMCs was performed via magnetic negative selection. Some clones are missing from TCRdb's copy, which holds only in-frame ones; the method was immunoSEQ multiplex PCR. Of fewer than 35,000 clones listed, around 84% were seen once; the top ten hold roughly 0.83%. Sequencing was performed on CD4+ T cells from blood, taken before the fourth cycle of nivolumab. These receptors came from a human donor with classical Hodgkin lymphoma.

This clone was observed a handful of times. The rearrangement uses TRBV4-3 and TRBJ1-2, with D hard to call. The germline V gene has CDR1 LGHNA and CDR2 YSLEER. The V gene lost 0 bases and the J gene lost 5 bases, with 10 bases spanning the gap. CDR3 length equals 14 residues. CDR3 loop: CASSQEEGTYGYTF. The CDR3 DNA reads as TGCGCCAGCAGCCAAGAGGAGGGCACTTATGGCTACACCTTC.

The chain uses TRBV29-1 and TRBJ2-7; either TRBD1 or TRBD2 may fit D (5 bases each). V shed 7 bases and J shed 0 bases, with 16 bases lying between them. The germline V gene encodes CDR1 SQVTM and CDR2 ANQGSEA. The CDR3 sequence is 14 residues long. The CDR3 coding sequence is TGCAGCGGCTTGAGGGGCCCTCCCTCCTACGAGCAGTACTTC. The encoded protein is CSGLRGPPSYEQYF.

This CDR3 reads CASSLGLRGPYNEQFF. DNA for the CDR3: TGTGCCAGCAGCTTAGGATTGCGGGGGCCCTACAATGAGCAGTTCTTC. The chain uses TRBV11-2 and TRBJ2-1, with D perhaps matching TRBD2 (7 bases). Germline assignment: CDR1 SGHAT and CDR2 FQNNGV. V gave up 1 base and J gave up 2 bases, with 12 bases separating them. CDR3 length equals 16 residues.

The CDR3 DNA reads as TGTGCCTCGACCCTAGCGGGGGGCCGCGAGCAGTACTTC. Its protein product is CASTLAGGREQYF. The J gene is TRBJ2-7, the V gene TRBV30; 11 positions match TRBD2. The ends lost 7 bases at V and 6 bases at J; junction bases unmatched: 8. The CDR3 runs to 13 residues. Germline CDR1 is GTSNPN and CDR2 is SVGIG (reference sequence).

This rearrangement joins TRBV5-1 to TRBJ2-1, with D perhaps assigned TRBD1 or TRBD2 (5 bases each). In germline, CDR1 is SGHRS, CDR2 YFSETQ. V gave up 3 bases and J gave up 5 bases, with 12 bases separating them. CDR3 length equals 14 residues. CDR3 sequence: CASSSGTADNEQFF. The CDR3 DNA sequence: TGCGCCAGCAGCTCCGGGACGGCCGACAATGAGCAGTTCTTC. Supplemented by reference TRBV5-1 and TRBJ2-1, the full variable domain reads KAGVTQTPRYLIKTRGQQVTLSCSPISGHRSVSWYQQTPGQGLQFLFEYFSETQRNKGNFPGRFSGRQFSNSRSEMNVSTLELGDSALYLCASSSGTADNEQFFGPGTRLTVL.

V and J are TRBV28 and TRBJ1-2; D possibly corresponds to TRBD1 (5 bases). The V gene's germline CDR1 is MDHEN and CDR2 SYDVKM. The CDR3 is made up of 14 amino acids. Trimming left V 3 bases short and J 0 bases short, with 8 bases between. CDR3 region: CASSFGGPNYGYTF. The DNA of the CDR3 is TGTGCCAGCAGTTTCGGGGGTCCTAACTATGGCTACACCTTC.

The chain recombines TRBV9 with TRBJ2-7, with 10 nucleotides matching TRBD2. The germline gives CDR1 SGDLS, CDR2 YYNGEE. This CDR3 contains 16 residues. V was clipped by 1 base and J by 2 bases; unmatched bases: 6. The CDR3 here is CASSVTSGGVPYEQYF. In nucleotides, the CDR3 is TGTGCCAGCAGCGTAACGAGCGGGGGGGTCCCCTACGAGCAGTACTTC.

The J gene is TRBJ1-2, the V gene TRBV7-9; the D is unclear. Germline loops: CDR1 SEHNR, CDR2 FQNEAQ (reference sequence). V lost 5 bases and J lost 4, with 14 bases in between. The CDR3 runs to 14 residues. The CDR3 nucleotides read TGTGCCAGCAGCGGGGTCTGGGAGGGCTATGGCTACACCTTC. Its protein product is CASSGVWEGYGYTF.